This section outlines one T cell receptor (beta chain) sequence together with its context. Its antigen remains unidentified. Authors' analysis steps: Owing to the provision of junction-only sequences devoid of quality scores by immunoSEQ, filtering differed. Sequenced by immunoSEQ multiplex PCR; TCRdb stores in-frame clones only, minus some. Clone size and the V and J calls come from that table; the DNA yielded D and trimming. The table has more than 2 million clones, about 93% seen once. This sample is part of a study of shared clonotypes between healthy human individuals. Across the whole study: A few men and a couple of women, aged 18 to 49, were donors. CD4 naive and CD4 memory each took three plates per donor, while CD8 naive took two and CD8 memory one. Findings and limits, study-wide: Rarefaction demonstrated incomplete sorted-subset sequencing despite large depth.

The CDR3 totals 15 residues. V was pared by 2 bases and J by 4 bases, with 4 bases of the junction left unmatched. Germline CDR1 SGHDN, CDR2 FVKESK. CD45RO-negative, CCR7-positively selected cells formed the naive CD8 fraction, excluding terminally differentiated effector memory CD45RA+ cells. The chain links TRBV14 to TRBJ2-1, with 8 bases fitting TRBD2. Sequenced: naive CD8+ T cells from PBMCs. The receptor's source is a man in his late teens or twenties in good health. Some clones in this sample may be carry-over from other donors' samples. CDR3 DNA: TGTGCCAGCAGCCAAAGGCGGGAGGAGTACAATGAGCAGTTCTTC. Translating it yields CASSQRREEYNEQFF. The complete variable domain, with remaining parts taken from reference TRBV14 and TRBJ2-1, reads EAGVTQFPSHSVIEKGQTVTLRCDPISGHDNLYWYRRVMGKEIKFLLHFVKESKQDESGMPNNRFLAERTGGTYSTLKVQPAELEDSGVYFCASSQRREEYNEQFFGPGTRLTVL.